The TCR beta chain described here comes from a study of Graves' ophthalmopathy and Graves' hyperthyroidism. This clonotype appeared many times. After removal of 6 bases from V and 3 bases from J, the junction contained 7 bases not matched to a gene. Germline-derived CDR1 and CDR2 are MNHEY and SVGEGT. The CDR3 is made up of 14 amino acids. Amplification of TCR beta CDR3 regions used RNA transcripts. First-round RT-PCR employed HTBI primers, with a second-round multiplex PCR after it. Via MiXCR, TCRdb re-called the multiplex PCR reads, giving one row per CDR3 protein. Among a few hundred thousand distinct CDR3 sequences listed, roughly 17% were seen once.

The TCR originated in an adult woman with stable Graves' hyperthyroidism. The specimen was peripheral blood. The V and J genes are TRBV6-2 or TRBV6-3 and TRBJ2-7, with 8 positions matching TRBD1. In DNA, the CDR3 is TGTGCCAGCAGGGACGGGACAGGCGGCTACGAGCAGTACTTC. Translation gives CASRDGTGGYEQYF.